This T cell receptor beta chain was sequenced in a study of early T cells in non-severe SARS-CoV-2 infection. Study-level information: Sequenced bulk RNA came from whole blood that was unsorted, and chains were unpaired.

This clonotype was seen many times. The protocol attached unique molecular identifiers to individual cDNA molecules. TCRdb ran MiXCR on the 5' RACE reads and lists one entry per CDR3 protein. This table has about 69,000 distinct CDR3 sequences, roughly 12% appearing once. The CDR3 is 15 amino acids. This TCR was sampled from an adult who was a healthcare worker with PCR-confirmed SARS-CoV-2 infection or an uninfected control (not recorded which). This chain joins TRBV21-1 and TRBJ2-2; the table names TRBD2, a call not compared with the DNA. TRBV21-1 is tagged as a pseudogene. The sample comprised whole blood. The CDR3 DNA reads TGTGCCAGCAGCATGCAACTAGCCCACACCGGGGAGCTGTTTTTT. It encodes CASSMQLAHTGELFF.